These 25 T cell receptor beta chains were sequenced from one sample in a study of blood T cell repertoires in COVID-19. Here immunoSEQ multiplex PCR was the method, and the copy in TCRdb shows in-frame clones only, minus some. The sample has under 350,000 clones; 85% are singletons. Sample: peripheral blood. The receptors shown here come from a human donor in a cohort sampled during active COVID-19.

This clone was seen only a few times. The rearrangement uses TRBV6-1 and TRBJ2-6; the D gene is possibly TRBD2 (5 bases). CDR1 is MNHNS, CDR2 SASEGT, per germline. The V end was cut by 3 bases, the J end by 1 base, with 22 bases between. The CDR3 sequence is 20 residues long. The CDR3 here is CASSDSKRFLVRSGANVLTF. In DNA form, the CDR3 reads TGTGCCAGCAGTGATTCGAAGCGGTTTTTAGTTAGGTCTGGGGCCAACGTCCTGACTTTC.

This chain joins TRBV15 and TRBJ2-2; TRBD1 is a possible D gene (6 bases). V lost 8 bases and J lost 1, with 8 bases in between. The CDR3 has 13 residues. Germline V CDR1 and CDR2: LNHNV, YYDKDF (reference sequence). The CDR3 sequence: CATQGQNTGELFF. CDR3 DNA sequence: TGTGCCACCCAGGGGCAGAACACCGGGGAGCTGTTTTTT.

Remarks on this clone: The junction does not match germline at one end; this may be a read error. The chain employs TRBV9 and TRBJ2-7; D is possibly TRBD1 (5 bases). The V gene's germline CDR1 is SGDLS and CDR2 YYNGEE. This CDR3 is built from 13 residues. Written as DNA, the CDR3 is TGTGCCAGCAGCGCCCCTCCACTGGACACAGTTTTCTTC. Amino acid sequence: CASSAPPLDTVFF.

V is TRBV7-2 and J is TRBJ1-1; D gene ambiguous. Germline-derived CDR1 and CDR2 are SGHTA and FQGNSA. This CDR3 contains 13 residues. Trimming took 5 bases from V and 0 from J, leaving 7 bases between them. CDR3 sequence (DNA): TGTGCCAGCAGCCCGACACTGAACACTGAAGCTTTCTTT. Its translation is CASSPTLNTEAFF.

The rearrangement joins TRBV29-1 to TRBJ1-3; D unresolved. Looked up from germline, CDR1 is SQVTM and CDR2 is ANQGSEA. The CDR3 is 13 amino acids. Trimming removed 4 bases from V and 4 bases from J, with 11 bases in between. CDR3: CSVAPASGNTIYF. The CDR3, as DNA: TGCAGCGTTGCACCAGCGAGCGGAAACACCATATATTTT.

The chain uses TRBV9 and TRBJ2-2; maybe TRBD2 (6 bases). The CDR3 contains 17 residues. Germline loops: CDR1 SGDLS, CDR2 YYNGEE. V lost 4 bases to trimming and J lost 2 bases, with 18 bases between them. The CDR3 reads CASSLTFAAGNTGELFF. The CDR3 DNA reads as TGTGCCAGCAGCCTGACCTTCGCAGCGGGCAACACCGGGGAGCTGTTTTTT.

This clone was counted at least ten times. This sequence joins TRBV10-3 and TRBJ2-5; D is ambiguous. Trimming stripped 2 bases from V and 5 bases from J, with 3 bases between. The germline V gene encodes CDR1 ENHRY and CDR2 SYGVKD. The CDR3 loop spans 11 amino acids. In nucleotides, the CDR3 is TGTGCCATCAGTGAGCGGGAGACCCAGTACTTC. This translates into CAISERETQYF.

The V and J genes are TRBV9 and TRBJ2-1; D unclear. V was cut by 0 bases and J by 7 bases, with 8 bases left in between. Germline V gene lookup returns CDR1 SGDLS and CDR2 YYNGEE. The CDR3 runs to 13 residues. The CDR3 region is CASSVAPRNEQFF. The CDR3 coding sequence is TGTGCCAGCAGCGTAGCCCCGCGTAATGAGCAGTTCTTC.

This clone appeared once. The J gene is TRBJ2-2, the V gene TRBV6-6; 8 nucleotides align to TRBD1. This CDR3 spans 15 amino acids. Germline V CDR1 and CDR2: MNHNY, SVGAGI (reference sequence). The trim removed 7 bases at V and 1 base at J, leaving 5 bases unmatched. The CDR3 loop reads CASTTRGRNTGELFF. CDR3 coding DNA: TGTGCCAGCACCACCAGGGGGCGGAACACCGGGGAGCTGTTTTTT.

V is TRBV7-2 and J is TRBJ2-1, with 8 positions matching TRBD2. Germline V gene lookup returns CDR1 SGHTA and CDR2 FQGNSA. V was clipped by 5 bases and J by 15 bases; unmatched bases: 15. CDR3 length: 14 residues. The CDR3 loop is CASSPRTSTNRRFF. DNA for the CDR3: TGTGCCAGCAGCCCCCGGACTAGCACCAATCGGCGGTTCTTC.

V usage is TRBV21-1 and J usage is TRBJ2-1; the D call in the table, TRBD1, was not verified against the DNA. TRBV21-1 is flagged as a pseudogene. The CDR3 covers 10 residues. For the CDR3, the DNA is TGTGCCAGCAGCCAAAATGAGCAGTTCTTC. This gives the protein CASSQNEQFF.

The V gene is TRBV28, the J gene TRBJ1-4, with D possibly TRBD1 on 5 matching bases. CDR1 MDHEN and CDR2 SYDVKM come from the germline V gene. There are 15 residues in the CDR3. Trimming cost V 7 bases and J 0 bases, with 12 bases left between them. This chain's CDR3 is CASTLSGATNEKLFF. The CDR3 bases are TGTGCCAGCACCCTCTCGGGGGCAACTAATGAAAAACTGTTTTTT.

The chain joins TRBV19 to TRBJ2-1, with D possibly TRBD2 on 7 matching bases. V lost 10 bases and J lost 8, with 15 bases in between. In germline, CDR1 is LNHDA, CDR2 SQIVND (reference sequence). This CDR3 region has 12 residues. CDR3 sequence (DNA): TGTGCCACCGGGGGGCTAGCCGATGAGCAGTTCTTC. It is translated as CATGGLADEQFF.

This chain uses TRBV9 with TRBJ2-7; 15 bases are a match to TRBD2. The germline gives CDR1 SGDLS, CDR2 YYNGEE. The CDR3 is 18 residues long. After removal of 0 bases from V and 4 bases from J, the junction contained 8 bases not matched to a gene. The CDR3 coding sequence is TGTGCCAGCAGCGTAGTGCCGGGACTAGCGGGAGGACCGTACGAGCAGTACTTC. Its protein is CASSVVPGLAGGPYEQYF.

In regard to this clone: The same CDR3 is also encoded by other DNA sequences in this sample. The CDR3 coding sequence is TGTGCCAGTAGGACTAGCGGGAGCTACGAGCAGTACTTC. Residues: CASRTSGSYEQYF. The V and J genes are TRBV6-5 and TRBJ2-7; 13 nucleotides line up with TRBD2. The germline gives CDR1 MNHEY, CDR2 SVGAGI. The CDR3 spans 13 residues. The trim removed 9 bases at V and 3 bases at J, leaving 2 bases unmatched.

The V call is TRBV4-1, the J call TRBJ1-4; D may be TRBD1 (5 bases). The CDR3 runs to 15 residues. The ends were cut back, 0 bases at V and 2 bases at J, with 7 bases in the middle. The germline gives CDR1 MGHRA, CDR2 YSYEKL. The CDR3, as DNA: TGCGCCAGCAGCCAAGATCGGGGGACTAATGAAAAACTGTTTTTT. Amino acids: CASSQDRGTNEKLFF.

The J gene is TRBJ2-1, the V gene TRBV3-1 (or the pseudogene TRBV3-2), with 7 nucleotides matching TRBD2. The V gene's germline CDR1 is LGHDT and CDR2 YNNKEL (reference sequence). V trimming: 8 bases; J trimming: 5 bases; junction bases outside the gene matches: 15. The CDR3 is 16 amino acids. CDR3: CASGDPGLQRNNEQFF. In nucleotides, the CDR3 is TGTGCCAGCGGGGACCCGGGACTACAGAGAAACAATGAGCAGTTCTTC.

The genes are TRBV18 and TRBJ1-5, with 8 bases that match TRBD1. The ends lost 4 bases at V and 9 bases at J; junction bases unmatched: 5. The CDR3 has 13 residues. In germline, CDR1 is KGHSH, CDR2 LQKENI. CDR3 region: CASSQTGERPQHF. CDR3 nucleotide sequence: TGTGCCAGCTCACAGACAGGGGAACGGCCCCAGCATTTT.

This clone was detected a few times. This sequence joins TRBV13 and TRBJ2-2, with D perhaps matching TRBD2 (7 bases). In germline, CDR1 is PRHDT, CDR2 FYEKMQ (reference sequence). Trimming took off 2 bases at V and 5 bases at J, with 15 bases between the two ends. This CDR3 is built from 16 residues. CDR3 nucleotides: TGTGCCAGCAGCTTATTACGGGGGGCTAGAACCGGGGAGCTGTTTTTT. Protein: CASSLLRGARTGELFF. Variable domain in full (rest from reference TRBV13 and TRBJ2-2): AAGVIQSPRHLIKEKRETATLKCYPIPRHDTVYWYQQGPGQDPQFLISFYEKMQSDKGSIPDRFSAQQFSDYHSELNMSSLELGDSALYFCASSLLRGARTGELFFGEGSRLTVL.

The rearrangement links TRBV6-5 to TRBJ1-5; D unclear. This CDR3 region has 13 residues. Looked up from germline, CDR1 is MNHEY and CDR2 is SVGAGI. The ends were cut back, 8 bases at V and 2 bases at J, with 10 bases in the middle. In DNA, the CDR3 is TGTGCCAGCTGGCAAGAGGGCAATCAGCCCCAGCATTTT. Protein sequence: CASWQEGNQPQHF.

The chain carries TRBV11-2 and TRBJ2-6; D may be TRBD1 (6 bases). Trimming pared 2 bases from V and 0 bases from J, leaving 17 bases between. CDR1 and CDR2 (germline): SGHAT, FQNNGV. The length of the CDR3 is 19 residues. CDR3 region: CASSLSYRGSLSGANVLTF. As DNA, the CDR3 is TGTGCCAGCAGCTTAAGTTATAGGGGGAGCCTCTCTGGGGCCAACGTCCTGACTTTC.

The chain recombines TRBV4-1 with TRBJ1-4; tentative D call: TRBD1 (5 bases). From germline, CDR1 is MGHRA and CDR2 YSYEKL. The V end was cut by 0 bases, the J end by 3 bases, with 11 bases between. This CDR3 region has 16 residues. DNA of the CDR3: TGCGCCAGCAGCCAAGATCCGACGGGGGCTAATGAAAAACTGTTTTTT. It translates to CASSQDPTGANEKLFF.

The rearrangement joins TRBV5-4 to TRBJ1-2; weak D call: TRBD1 (5 bases). In germline, CDR1 is SGHNT, CDR2 YYREEE (reference sequence). Trimming took off 0 bases at V and 7 bases at J, with 19 bases between the two ends. CDR3 size: 16 residues. CDR3 amino acids: CASSLGARWARGGYTF. As DNA, the CDR3 is TGTGCCAGCAGCTTGGGGGCGAGGTGGGCAAGGGGTGGCTACACCTTC. The full variable domain, its missing parts supplied by reference TRBV5-4 and TRBJ1-2, is ETGVTQSPTHLIKTRGQQVTLRCSSQSGHNTVSWYQQALGQGPQFIFQYYREEENGRGNFPPRFSGLQFPNYSSELNVNALELDDSALYLCASSLGARWARGGYTFGSGTRLTVV.

In the case of this clone: This sample includes further DNA sequences coding for the same CDR3. J is TRBJ1-1 and V is TRBV20-1; D possibly corresponds to TRBD1 (5 bases). The CDR3 covers 11 residues. Germline loops: CDR1 DFQATT, CDR2 SNEGSKA (reference sequence). V was cut by 7 bases and J by 0 bases, with 6 bases left in between. The DNA of the CDR3 is TGCAGTGGACAGCTGAACACTGAAGCTTTCTTT. Translating gives CSGQLNTEAFF.

The rearrangement uses TRBV18 and TRBJ1-4; 7 positions agree with TRBD1. V lost 5 bases and J lost 2; bases outside the gene matches: 2. The germline gives CDR1 KGHSH, CDR2 LQKENI. This CDR3 contains 14 residues. Here the CDR3 reads CASSDRVTNEKLFF. The CDR3 nucleotides are TGTGCCAGCTCAGACAGGGTGACTAATGAAAAACTGTTTTTT.